The entry below describes one T cell receptor (beta chain). Here immunoSEQ multiplex PCR was the method, and the copy in TCRdb shows in-frame clones only, minus some. The sample lists around 62,000 clones, roughly nine tenths occurring once. The CDR3 runs to 14 residues. Germline V gene sequence: CDR1 LNHDA, CDR2 SQIVND (reference sequence). V shed 6 bases, J shed 7 bases, and the junction held 9 bases outside the gene matches. These data are taken from a study of OX40 agonist ivuxolimab in advanced cancers. Looking at the study overall: Dose-escalation patients' cancers were hepatocellular carcinoma, melanoma, renal cell or head and neck cancer.

Sequences were derived from CD4+ or CD8+ T cells sorted from blood, sampled in a trial of the OX40 agonist ivuxolimab. The V call is TRBV19, the J call TRBJ1-2; 9 positions agree with TRBD1. This clonotype originated in an adult with an advanced solid tumor such as melanoma, head and neck, liver or kidney cancer. The CDR3 region is CASRHTGGGSGYTF. The CDR3 DNA follows: TGTGCCAGTAGGCATACAGGGGGCGGATCTGGCTACACCTTC.